This T cell receptor beta chain was sequenced during a study of T cell repertoires in cytomegalovirus infection. As for the study in general: Evidence of both CMV infection and a matching HLA type came from public TCR beta signatures.

This clonotype occurred many times. V lost 5 bases and J lost 6, with 14 bases in between. The CDR3 sequence is 14 residues long. Per germline, CDR1 SGHTA and CDR2 FQGNSA. TCRdb redid the calling of the reads with MiXCR, one entry per CDR3 protein. The sample lists hundreds of thousands of distinct CDR3 sequences, roughly 20% occurring once. This rearrangement joins TRBV7-2 to TRBJ2-1; D ambiguous. The specimen was PBMCs. This sequence was found in a human donor in good health (CMV status not recorded). Some clones in this sample may be carry-over from other donors' samples. The CDR3 region has the DNA TGTGCCAGCAGCCCCCCTTCTAGTCCCAATGAGCAGTTCTTC. Protein sequence: CASSPPSSPNEQFF.